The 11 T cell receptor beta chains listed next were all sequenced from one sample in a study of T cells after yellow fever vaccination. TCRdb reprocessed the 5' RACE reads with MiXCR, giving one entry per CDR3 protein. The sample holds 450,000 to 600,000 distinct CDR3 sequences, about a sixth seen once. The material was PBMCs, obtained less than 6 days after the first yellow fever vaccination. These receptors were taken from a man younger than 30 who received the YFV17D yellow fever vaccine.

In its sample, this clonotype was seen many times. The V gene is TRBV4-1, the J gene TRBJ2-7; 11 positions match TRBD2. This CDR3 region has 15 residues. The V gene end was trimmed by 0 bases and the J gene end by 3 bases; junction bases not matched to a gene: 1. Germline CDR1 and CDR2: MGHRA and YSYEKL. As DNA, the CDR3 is TGCGCCAGCAGCCAAGAGCTAGCGGGGGGCTACGAGCAGTACTTC. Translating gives CASSQELAGGYEQYF.

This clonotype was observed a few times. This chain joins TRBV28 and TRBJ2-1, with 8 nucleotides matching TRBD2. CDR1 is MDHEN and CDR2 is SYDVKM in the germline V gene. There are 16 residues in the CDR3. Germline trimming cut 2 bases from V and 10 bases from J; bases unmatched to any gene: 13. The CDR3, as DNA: TGTGCCAGCAGTTTAATCAGTCTAGCGGGCTCTGGCGAGCAGTTCTTC. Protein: CASSLISLAGSGEQFF. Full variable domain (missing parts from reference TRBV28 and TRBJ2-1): DVKVTQSSRYLVKRTGEKVFLECVQDMDHENMFWYRQDPGLGLRLIYFSYDVKMKEKGDIPEGYSVSREKKERFSLILESASTNQTSMYLCASSLISLAGSGEQFFGPGTRLTVL.

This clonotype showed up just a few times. The CDR3 coding sequence is TGCAGTGCTAGAGATGGAACTAGGATCAGCGAGCAGTACTTC. Translating it yields CSARDGTRISEQYF. The V gene is TRBV20-1, the J gene TRBJ2-7; D possibly corresponds to TRBD2 (5 bases). Trimming stripped 0 bases from V and 6 bases from J, with 15 bases between. The CDR3 has 14 residues. Germline V gene data show CDR1 as DFQATT and CDR2 as SNEGSKA (reference sequence).

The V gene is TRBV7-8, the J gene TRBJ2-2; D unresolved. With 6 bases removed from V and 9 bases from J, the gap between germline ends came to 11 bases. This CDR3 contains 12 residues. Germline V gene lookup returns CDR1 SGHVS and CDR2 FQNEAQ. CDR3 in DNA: TGTGCCAGCAGTCCTAGTCGGAGGGAGCTGTTTTTT. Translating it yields CASSPSRRELFF.

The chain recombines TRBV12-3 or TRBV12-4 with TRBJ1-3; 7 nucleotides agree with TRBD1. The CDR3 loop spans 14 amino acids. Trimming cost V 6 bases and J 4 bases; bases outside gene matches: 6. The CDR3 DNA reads TGTGCCAGCAGCAAGGGGGCGGGAGGAAACACCATATATTTT. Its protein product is CASSKGAGGNTIYF.

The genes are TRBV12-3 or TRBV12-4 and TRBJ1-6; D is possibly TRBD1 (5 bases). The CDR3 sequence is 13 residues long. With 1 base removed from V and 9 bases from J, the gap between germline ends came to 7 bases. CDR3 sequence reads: CASSLEGLSPLHF. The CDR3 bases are TGTGCCAGCAGTTTAGAGGGGCTTTCACCCCTCCACTTT.

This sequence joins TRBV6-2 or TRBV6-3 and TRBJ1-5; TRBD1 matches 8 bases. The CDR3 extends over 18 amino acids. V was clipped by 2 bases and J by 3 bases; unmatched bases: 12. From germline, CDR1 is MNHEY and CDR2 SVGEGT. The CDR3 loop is CASSYEIGQGVDNQPQHF. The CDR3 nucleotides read TGTGCCAGCAGTTACGAGATCGGACAGGGAGTCGACAATCAGCCCCAGCATTTT.

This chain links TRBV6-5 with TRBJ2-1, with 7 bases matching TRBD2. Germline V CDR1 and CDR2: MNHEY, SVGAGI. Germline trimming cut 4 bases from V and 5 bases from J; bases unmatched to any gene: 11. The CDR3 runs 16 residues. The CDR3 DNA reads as TGTGCCAGCAGTTGGGGGGGGAGTGTAGAAGACAATGAGCAGTTCTTC. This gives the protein CASSWGGSVEDNEQFF.

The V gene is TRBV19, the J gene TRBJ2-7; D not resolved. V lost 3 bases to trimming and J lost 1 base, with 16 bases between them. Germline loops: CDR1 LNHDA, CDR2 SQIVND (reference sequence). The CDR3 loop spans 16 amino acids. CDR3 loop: CASSISGSLLSYEQYF. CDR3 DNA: TGTGCCAGTAGTATTTCGGGCAGTCTGCTATCCTACGAGCAGTACTTC.

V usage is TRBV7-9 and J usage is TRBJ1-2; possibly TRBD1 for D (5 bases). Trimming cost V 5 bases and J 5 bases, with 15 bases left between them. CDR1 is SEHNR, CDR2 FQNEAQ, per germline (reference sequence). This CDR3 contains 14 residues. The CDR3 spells CASSLTGQEYGYTF. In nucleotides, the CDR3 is TGTGCCAGCAGCCTTACGGGGCAGGAGTATGGCTACACCTTC. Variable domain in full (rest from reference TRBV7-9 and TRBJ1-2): DTGVSQNPRHKITKRGQNVTFRCDPISEHNRLYWYRQTLGQGPEFLTYFQNEAQLEKSRLLSDRFSAERPKGSFSTLEIQRTEQGDSAMYLCASSLTGQEYGYTFGSGTRLTVV.

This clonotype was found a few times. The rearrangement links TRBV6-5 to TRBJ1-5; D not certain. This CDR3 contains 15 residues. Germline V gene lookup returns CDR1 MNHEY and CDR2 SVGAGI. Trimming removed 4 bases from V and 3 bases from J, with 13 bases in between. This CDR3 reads CASSLTAADNQPQHF. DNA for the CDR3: TGTGCCAGCAGTTTAACGGCAGCCGACAATCAGCCCCAGCATTTT.